These 4 T cell receptor beta chains came from one sample sequenced in a study of control samples from healthy donors and cancer patients. Only in-frame clones appear in the TCRdb table, and some are missing; sequencing was by immunoSEQ multiplex PCR. This sample has 400,000 to 500,000 clones, with 75% to 95% found just once. The material sequenced was PBMCs. The receptors were gathered from a man aged 40-49 years with head and neck cancer.

In its sample, this clone was seen a few times. The identical CDR3 is also encoded by other nucleotide sequences in the sample. DNA of the CDR3: TGCAGTGCTAGTTTGGTGGACAATGAGCAGTTCTTC. Amino acids: CSASLVDNEQFF. The chain links TRBV20-1 to TRBJ2-1; D not certain. The CDR3 has 12 amino acids. Between the trimmed V and J ends, which lost 3 bases and 5 bases, there was a span of 8 bases. Germline-derived CDR1 and CDR2 are DFQATT and SNEGSKA (reference sequence).

This clone was observed a handful of times. The chain combines TRBV5-6 with TRBJ2-7; D call uncertain. V was clipped by 0 bases and J by 5 bases, with 12 bases between them. The CDR3 runs to 14 residues. Germline V gives CDR1 SGHDT, CDR2 YYEEEE. CDR3 coding DNA: TGTGCCAGCAGCTTGGAATTTTCTGGGAACGAGCAGTACTTC. This sequence encodes CASSLEFSGNEQYF. Supplemented by reference TRBV5-6 and TRBJ2-7, the full variable domain reads DAGVTQSPTHLIKTRGQQVTLRCSPKSGHDTVSWYQQALGQGPQFIFQYYEEEERQRGNFPDRFSGHQFPNYSSELNVNALLLGDSALYLCASSLEFSGNEQYFGPGTRLTVT.

This clone was counted between two and nine times. The chain couples TRBV5-6 to TRBJ1-1; tentatively, D is TRBD1 (5 bases). From germline, CDR1 is SGHDT and CDR2 YYEEEE. Trimming pared 0 bases from V and 1 base from J, leaving 10 bases between. The length of the CDR3 is 15 residues. CDR3 in DNA: TGTGCCAGCAGCTTGGCCGGGACGGCGAACACTGAAGCTTTCTTT. Its translation: CASSLAGTANTEAFF. Using reference TRBV5-6 and TRBJ1-1 for the parts outside the CDR3, the full variable domain is DAGVTQSPTHLIKTRGQQVTLRCSPKSGHDTVSWYQQALGQGPQFIFQYYEEEERQRGNFPDRFSGHQFPNYSSELNVNALLLGDSALYLCASSLAGTANTEAFFGQGTRLTVV.

The chain combines TRBV7-2 with TRBJ2-3, with TRBD2 identical over 7 bases. The CDR3 extends over 15 amino acids. With V trimmed by 0 bases and J by 5 bases, 5 bases remained unmatched. Germline values: CDR1 SGHTA, CDR2 FQGNSA. CDR3 sequence (DNA): TGTGCCAGCAGCTTAGCCCTTGGGGAGGGAGATACGCAGTATTTT. This encodes CASSLALGEGDTQYF.